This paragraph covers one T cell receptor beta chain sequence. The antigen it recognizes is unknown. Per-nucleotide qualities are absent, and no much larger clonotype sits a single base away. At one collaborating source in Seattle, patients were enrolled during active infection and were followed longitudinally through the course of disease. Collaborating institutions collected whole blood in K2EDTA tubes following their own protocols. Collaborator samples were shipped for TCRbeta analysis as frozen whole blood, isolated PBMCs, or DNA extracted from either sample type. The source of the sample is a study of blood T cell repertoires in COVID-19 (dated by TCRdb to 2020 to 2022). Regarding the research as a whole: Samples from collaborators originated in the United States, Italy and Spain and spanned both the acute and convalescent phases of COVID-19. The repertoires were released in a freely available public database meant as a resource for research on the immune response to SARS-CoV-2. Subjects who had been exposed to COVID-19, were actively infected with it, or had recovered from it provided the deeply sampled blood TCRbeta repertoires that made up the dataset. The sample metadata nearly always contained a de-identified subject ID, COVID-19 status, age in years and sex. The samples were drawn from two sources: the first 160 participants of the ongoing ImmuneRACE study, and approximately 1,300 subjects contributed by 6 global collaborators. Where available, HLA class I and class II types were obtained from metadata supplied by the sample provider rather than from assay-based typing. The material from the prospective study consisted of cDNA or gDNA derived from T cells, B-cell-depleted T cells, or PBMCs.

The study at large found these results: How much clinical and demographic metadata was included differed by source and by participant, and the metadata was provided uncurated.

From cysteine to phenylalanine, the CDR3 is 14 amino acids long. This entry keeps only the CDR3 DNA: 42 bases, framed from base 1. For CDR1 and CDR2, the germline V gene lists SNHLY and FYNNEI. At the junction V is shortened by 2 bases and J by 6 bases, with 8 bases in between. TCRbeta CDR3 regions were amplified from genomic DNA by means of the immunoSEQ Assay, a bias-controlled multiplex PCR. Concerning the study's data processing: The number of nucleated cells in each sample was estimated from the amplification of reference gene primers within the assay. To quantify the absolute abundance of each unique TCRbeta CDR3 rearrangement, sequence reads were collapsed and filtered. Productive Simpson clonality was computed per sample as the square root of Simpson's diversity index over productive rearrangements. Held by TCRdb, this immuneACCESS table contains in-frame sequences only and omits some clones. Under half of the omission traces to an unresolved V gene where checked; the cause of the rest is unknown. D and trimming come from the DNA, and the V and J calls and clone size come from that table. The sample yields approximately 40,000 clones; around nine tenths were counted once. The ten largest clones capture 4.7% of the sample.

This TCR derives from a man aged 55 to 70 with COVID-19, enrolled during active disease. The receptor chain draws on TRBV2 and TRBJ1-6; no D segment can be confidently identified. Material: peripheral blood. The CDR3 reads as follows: CASSEISSNSPLHF. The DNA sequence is TGTGCCAGCAGTGAAATCAGTTCTAATTCACCCCTCCACTTT. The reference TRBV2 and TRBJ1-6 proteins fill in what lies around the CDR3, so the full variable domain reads EPEVTQTPSHQVTQMGQEVILRCVPISNHLYFYWYRQILGQKVEFLVSFYNNEISEKSEIFDDQFSVERPDGSNFTLKIRSTKLEDSAMYFCASSEISSNSPLHFGNGTRLTVT.